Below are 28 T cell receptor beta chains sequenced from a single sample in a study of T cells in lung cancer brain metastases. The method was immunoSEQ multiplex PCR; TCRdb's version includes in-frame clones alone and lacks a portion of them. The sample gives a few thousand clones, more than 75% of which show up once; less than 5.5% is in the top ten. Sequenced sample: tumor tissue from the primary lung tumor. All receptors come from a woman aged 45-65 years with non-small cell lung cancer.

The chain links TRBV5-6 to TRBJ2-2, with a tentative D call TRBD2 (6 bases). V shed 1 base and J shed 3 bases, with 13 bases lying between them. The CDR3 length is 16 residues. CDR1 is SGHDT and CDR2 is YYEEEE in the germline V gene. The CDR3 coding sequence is TGTGCCAGCAGCTTGCTGGGGGGTGAGGACACCGGGGAGCTGTTTTTT. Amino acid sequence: CASSLLGGEDTGELFF.

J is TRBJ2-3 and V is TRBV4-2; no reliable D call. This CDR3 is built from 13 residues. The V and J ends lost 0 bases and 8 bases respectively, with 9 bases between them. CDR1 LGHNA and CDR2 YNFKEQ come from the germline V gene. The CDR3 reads CASSQELARTQYF. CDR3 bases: TGTGCCAGCAGCCAAGAATTAGCCCGTACGCAGTATTTT.

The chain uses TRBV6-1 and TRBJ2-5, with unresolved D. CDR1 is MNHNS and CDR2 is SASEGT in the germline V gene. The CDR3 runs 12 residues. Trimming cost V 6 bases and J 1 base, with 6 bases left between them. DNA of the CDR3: TGTGCCAGCAGGGCAGCCCAAGAGACCCAGTACTTC. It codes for CASRAAQETQYF.

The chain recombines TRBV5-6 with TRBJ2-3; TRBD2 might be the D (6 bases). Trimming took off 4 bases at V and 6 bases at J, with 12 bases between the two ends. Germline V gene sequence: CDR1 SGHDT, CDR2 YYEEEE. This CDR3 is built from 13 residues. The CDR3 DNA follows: TGTGCCAGCAGCCGAGTCAGCGGGGATACGCAGTATTTT. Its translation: CASSRVSGDTQYF.

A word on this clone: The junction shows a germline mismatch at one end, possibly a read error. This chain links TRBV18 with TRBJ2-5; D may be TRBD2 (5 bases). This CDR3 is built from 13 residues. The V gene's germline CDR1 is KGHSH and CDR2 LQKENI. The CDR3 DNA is TGTGCCAGCTTACCATCAGGAGGCGAGACCCAGTACTTC. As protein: CASLPSGGETQYF.

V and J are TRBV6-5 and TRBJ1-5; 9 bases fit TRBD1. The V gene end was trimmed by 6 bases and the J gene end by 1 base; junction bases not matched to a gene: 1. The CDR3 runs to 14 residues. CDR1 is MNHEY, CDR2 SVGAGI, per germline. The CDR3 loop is CASRGTGSNQPQHF. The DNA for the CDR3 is TGTGCCAGCAGGGGGACAGGGAGCAATCAGCCCCAGCATTTT.

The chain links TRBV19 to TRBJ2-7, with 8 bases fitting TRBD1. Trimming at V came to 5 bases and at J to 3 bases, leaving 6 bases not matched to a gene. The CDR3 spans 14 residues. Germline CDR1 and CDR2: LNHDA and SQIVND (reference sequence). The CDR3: CASSWQGAGYEQYF. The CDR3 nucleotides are TGTGCCAGTAGTTGGCAGGGGGCCGGCTACGAGCAGTACTTC.

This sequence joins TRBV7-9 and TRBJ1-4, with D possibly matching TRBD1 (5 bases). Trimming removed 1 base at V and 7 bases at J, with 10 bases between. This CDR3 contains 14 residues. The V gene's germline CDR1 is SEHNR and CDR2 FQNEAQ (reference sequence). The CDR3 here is CASSLGGVIEKLFF. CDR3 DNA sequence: TGTGCCAGCAGCTTAGGGGGGGTGATTGAAAAACTGTTTTTT.

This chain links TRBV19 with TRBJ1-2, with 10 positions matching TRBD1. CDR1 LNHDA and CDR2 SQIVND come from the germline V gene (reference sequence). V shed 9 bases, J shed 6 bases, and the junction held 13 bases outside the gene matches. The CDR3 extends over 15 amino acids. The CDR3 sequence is CASLSWGTGVNGYTF. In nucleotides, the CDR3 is TGTGCCAGCCTATCCTGGGGGACAGGGGTGAATGGCTACACCTTC. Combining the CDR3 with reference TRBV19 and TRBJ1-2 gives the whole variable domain DGGITQSPKYLFRKEGQNVTLSCEQNLNHDAMYWYRQDPGQGLRLIYYSQIVNDFQKGDIAEGYSVSREKKESFPLTVTSAQKNPTAFYLCASLSWGTGVNGYTFGSGTRLTVV.

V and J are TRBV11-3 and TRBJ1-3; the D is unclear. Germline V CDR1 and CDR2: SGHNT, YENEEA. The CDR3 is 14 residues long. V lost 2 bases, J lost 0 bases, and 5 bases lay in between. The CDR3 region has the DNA TGTGCCAGCAGCTTATCCGGCTCTGGAAACACCATATATTTT. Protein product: CASSLSGSGNTIYF.

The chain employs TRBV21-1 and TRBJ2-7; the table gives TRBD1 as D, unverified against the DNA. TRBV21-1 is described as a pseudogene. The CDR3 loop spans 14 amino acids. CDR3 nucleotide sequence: TGTGCCAGCAGCCGAGAGGGGGACTCCTACGAGCAGTACTTC. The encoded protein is CASSREGDSYEQYF.

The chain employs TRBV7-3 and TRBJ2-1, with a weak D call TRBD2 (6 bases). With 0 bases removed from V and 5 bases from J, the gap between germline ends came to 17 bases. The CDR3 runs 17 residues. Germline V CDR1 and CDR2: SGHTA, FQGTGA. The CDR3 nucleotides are TGTGCCAGCAGCTTAACGGCTAGCGTCCCCTTACACAATGAGCAGTTCTTC. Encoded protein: CASSLTASVPLHNEQFF.

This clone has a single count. This CDR3 is CASIRRGREGNEQFF. The CDR3 DNA follows: TGTGCCAGCATCCGACGTGGACGGGAGGGGAATGAGCAGTTCTTC. The V gene is TRBV9, the J gene TRBJ2-1; 8 bases are a match to TRBD2. Trimming took 6 bases from V and 7 from J; bases not matched to a gene: 12. The CDR3 has 15 amino acids. Germline V gene lookup returns CDR1 SGDLS and CDR2 YYNGEE.

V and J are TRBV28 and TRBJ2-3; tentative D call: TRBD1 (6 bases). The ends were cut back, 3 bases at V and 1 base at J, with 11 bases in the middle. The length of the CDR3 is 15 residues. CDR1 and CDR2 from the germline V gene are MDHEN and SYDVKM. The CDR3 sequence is CASSLRPGGTDTQYF. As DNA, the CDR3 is TGTGCCAGCAGTTTGAGGCCAGGGGGCACAGATACGCAGTATTTT.

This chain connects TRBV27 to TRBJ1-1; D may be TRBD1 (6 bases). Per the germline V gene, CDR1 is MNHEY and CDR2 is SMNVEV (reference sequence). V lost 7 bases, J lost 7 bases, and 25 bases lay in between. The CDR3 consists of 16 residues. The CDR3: CASNRTTTTGNGEAFF. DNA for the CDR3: TGTGCCAGCAATCGAACAACCACTACAGGGAATGGTGAAGCTTTCTTT.

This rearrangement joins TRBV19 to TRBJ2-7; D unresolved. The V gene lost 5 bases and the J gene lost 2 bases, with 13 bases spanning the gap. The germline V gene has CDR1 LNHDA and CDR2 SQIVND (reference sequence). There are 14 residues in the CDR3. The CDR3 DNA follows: TGTGCCAGTAGTCCAAGAGCACCAACCTACGAGCAGTACTTC. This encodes CASSPRAPTYEQYF.

CDR3 residues: CASSSQGGEKLFF. The CDR3 nucleotides are TGTGCCAGCAGTTCCCAGGGAGGGGAAAAACTGTTTTTT. J is TRBJ1-4 and V is TRBV6-5, with D maybe TRBD1 (5 bases). There are 13 residues in the CDR3. In germline, CDR1 is MNHEY, CDR2 SVGAGI. Trimming stripped 4 bases from V and 8 bases from J, with 11 bases between.

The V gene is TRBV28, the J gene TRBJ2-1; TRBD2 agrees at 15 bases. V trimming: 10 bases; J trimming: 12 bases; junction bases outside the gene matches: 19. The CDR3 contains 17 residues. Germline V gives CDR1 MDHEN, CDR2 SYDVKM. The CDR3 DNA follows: TGTGCCACCGGGCGTCTCGTGGGACTAGCGGGAGGTTTGGGGCAGTTCTTC. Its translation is CATGRLVGLAGGLGQFF.

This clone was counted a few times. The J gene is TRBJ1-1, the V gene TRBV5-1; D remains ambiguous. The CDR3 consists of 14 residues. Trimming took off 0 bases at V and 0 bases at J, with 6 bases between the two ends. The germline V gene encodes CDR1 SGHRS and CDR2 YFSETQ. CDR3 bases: TGCGCCAGCAGCTTGGACGGACTGAACACTGAAGCTTTCTTT. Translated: CASSLDGLNTEAFF.

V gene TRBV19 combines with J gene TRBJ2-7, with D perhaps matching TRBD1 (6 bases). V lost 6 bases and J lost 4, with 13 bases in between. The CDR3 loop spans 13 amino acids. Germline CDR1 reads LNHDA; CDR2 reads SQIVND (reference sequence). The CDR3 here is CASRRTGPYEQYF. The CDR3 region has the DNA TGTGCCAGTAGGCGCACAGGGCCGTACGAGCAGTACTTC.

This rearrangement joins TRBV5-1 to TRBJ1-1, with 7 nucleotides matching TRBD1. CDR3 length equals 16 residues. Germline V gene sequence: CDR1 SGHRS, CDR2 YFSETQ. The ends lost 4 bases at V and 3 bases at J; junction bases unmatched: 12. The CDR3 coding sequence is TGCGCCAGCAGCGAGGGGGACAGAGGAGCGTACACTGAAGCTTTCTTT. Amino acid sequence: CASSEGDRGAYTEAFF.

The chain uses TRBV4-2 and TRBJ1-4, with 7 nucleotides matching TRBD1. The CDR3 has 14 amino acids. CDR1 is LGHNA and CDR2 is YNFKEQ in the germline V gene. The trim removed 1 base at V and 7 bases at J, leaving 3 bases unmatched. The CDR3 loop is CASSQGQGGEKLFF. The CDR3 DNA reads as TGTGCCAGCAGCCAAGGTCAGGGGGGTGAAAAACTGTTTTTT.

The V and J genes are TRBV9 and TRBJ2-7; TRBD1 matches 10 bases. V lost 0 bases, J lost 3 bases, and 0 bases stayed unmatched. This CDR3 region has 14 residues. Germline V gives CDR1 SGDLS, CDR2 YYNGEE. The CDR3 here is CASSVGDRGYEQYF. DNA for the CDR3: TGTGCCAGCAGCGTAGGGGACAGGGGCTACGAGCAGTACTTC. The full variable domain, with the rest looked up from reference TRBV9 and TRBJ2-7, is DSGVTQTPKHLITATGQRVTLRCSPRSGDLSVYWYQQSLDQGLQFLIQYYNGEERAKGNILERFSAQQFPDLHSELNLSSLELGDSALYFCASSVGDRGYEQYFGPGTRLTVT.

In DNA, the CDR3 is TGTGCCAGCAGATCGGACGGTACGCAGTATTTT. Its translation: CASRSDGTQYF. The J gene is TRBJ2-3, the V gene TRBV6-4; D call uncertain. The length of the CDR3 is 11 residues. Germline-derived CDR1 and CDR2 are MRHNA and SNTAGT. Between the trimmed V and J ends, which lost 6 bases and 8 bases, there was a span of 9 bases.

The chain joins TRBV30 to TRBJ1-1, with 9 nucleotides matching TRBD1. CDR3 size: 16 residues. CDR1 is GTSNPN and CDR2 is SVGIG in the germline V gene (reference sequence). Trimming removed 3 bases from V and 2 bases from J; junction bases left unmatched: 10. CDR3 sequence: CAWSPQGAGDNTEAFF. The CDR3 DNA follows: TGTGCCTGGAGCCCACAGGGGGCCGGGGATAACACTGAAGCTTTCTTT.

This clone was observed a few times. CDR3 protein: CASSLGAVTDTQYF. CDR3 bases: TGTGCCAGCAGCTTAGGGGCCGTCACAGATACGCAGTATTTT. The genes are TRBV11-3 and TRBJ2-3; unclear D gene. The CDR3 is made up of 14 amino acids. Per germline, CDR1 SGHNT and CDR2 YENEEA. Trimming left V 1 base short and J 2 bases short, with 7 bases between. Together with reference TRBV11-3 and TRBJ2-3, the CDR3 gives the full variable domain: EAGVVQSPRYKIIEKKQPVAFWCNPISGHNTLYWYLQNLGQGPELLIRYENEEAVDDSQLPKDRFSAERLKGVDSTLKIQPAELGDSAVYLCASSLGAVTDTQYFGPGTRLTVL.

CDR3 DNA: TGTGCCAGCAGTCGTATAGGGCTTAATGAAAAACTGTTTTTT. Its translation is CASSRIGLNEKLFF. V and J are TRBV5-4 and TRBJ1-4; D is ambiguous. The CDR3 runs to 14 residues. V lost 5 bases to trimming and J lost 4 bases, with 12 bases between them. Germline CDR1 reads SGHNT; CDR2 reads YYREEE (reference sequence).

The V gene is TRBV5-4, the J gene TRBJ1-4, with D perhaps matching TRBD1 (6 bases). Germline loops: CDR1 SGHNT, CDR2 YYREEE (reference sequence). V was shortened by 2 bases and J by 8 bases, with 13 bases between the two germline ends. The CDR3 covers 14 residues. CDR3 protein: CASSFQGLNEKLFF. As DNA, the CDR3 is TGTGCCAGCAGCTTCCAGGGGTTGAACGAAAAACTGTTTTTT.